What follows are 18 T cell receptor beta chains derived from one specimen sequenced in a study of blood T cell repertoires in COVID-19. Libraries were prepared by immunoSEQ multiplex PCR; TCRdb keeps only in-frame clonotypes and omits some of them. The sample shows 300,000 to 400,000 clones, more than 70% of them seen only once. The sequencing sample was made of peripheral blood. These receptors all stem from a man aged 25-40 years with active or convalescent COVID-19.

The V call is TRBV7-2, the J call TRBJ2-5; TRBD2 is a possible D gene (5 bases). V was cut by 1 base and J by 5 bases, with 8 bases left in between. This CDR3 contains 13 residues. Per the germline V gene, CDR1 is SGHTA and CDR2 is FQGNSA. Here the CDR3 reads CASSLGELETQYF. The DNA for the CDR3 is TGTGCCAGCAGCTTAGGGGAGTTGGAGACCCAGTACTTC.

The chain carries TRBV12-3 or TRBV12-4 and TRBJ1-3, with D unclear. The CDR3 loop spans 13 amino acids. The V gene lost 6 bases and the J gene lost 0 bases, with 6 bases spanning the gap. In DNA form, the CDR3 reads TGTGCCAGCAGCGCGGCCTCTGGAAACACCATATATTTT. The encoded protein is CASSAASGNTIYF.

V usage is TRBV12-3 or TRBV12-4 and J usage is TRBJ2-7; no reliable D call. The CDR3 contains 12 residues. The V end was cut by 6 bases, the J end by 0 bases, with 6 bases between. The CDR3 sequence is CASSYSSYEQYF. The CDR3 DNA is TGTGCCAGCAGCTATAGCTCCTACGAGCAGTACTTC.

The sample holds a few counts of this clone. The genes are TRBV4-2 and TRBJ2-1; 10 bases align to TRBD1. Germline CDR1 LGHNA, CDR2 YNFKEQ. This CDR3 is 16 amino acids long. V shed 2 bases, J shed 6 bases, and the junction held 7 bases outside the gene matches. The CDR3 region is CASSQRSGTGVNEQFF. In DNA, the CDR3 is TGTGCCAGCAGCCAACGCTCCGGGACAGGGGTCAATGAGCAGTTCTTC.

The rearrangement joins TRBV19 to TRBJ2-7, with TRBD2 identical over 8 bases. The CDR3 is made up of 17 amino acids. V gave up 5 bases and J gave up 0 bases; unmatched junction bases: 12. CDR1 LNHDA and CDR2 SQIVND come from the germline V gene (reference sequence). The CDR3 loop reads CASSLGSGSPLSYEQYF. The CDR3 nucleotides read TGTGCCAGTAGTCTCGGAAGCGGGAGCCCCCTCTCCTACGAGCAGTACTTC.

The CDR3 region has the DNA TGCAGTTCCTTCTGGAACACTGAAGCTTTCTTT. Its translation is CSSFWNTEAFF. The V gene is TRBV20-1, the J gene TRBJ1-1; D is unresolved. The V gene's germline CDR1 is DFQATT and CDR2 SNEGSKA (reference sequence). The V gene lost 8 bases and the J gene lost 1 base, with 8 bases spanning the gap. The CDR3 is made up of 11 amino acids.

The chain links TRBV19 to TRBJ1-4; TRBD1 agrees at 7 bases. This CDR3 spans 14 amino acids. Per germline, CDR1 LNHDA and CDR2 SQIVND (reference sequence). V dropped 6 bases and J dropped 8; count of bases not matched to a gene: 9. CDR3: CASRKGARKEKLFF. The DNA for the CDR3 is TGTGCCAGTAGGAAGGGGGCGCGGAAGGAAAAACTGTTTTTT.

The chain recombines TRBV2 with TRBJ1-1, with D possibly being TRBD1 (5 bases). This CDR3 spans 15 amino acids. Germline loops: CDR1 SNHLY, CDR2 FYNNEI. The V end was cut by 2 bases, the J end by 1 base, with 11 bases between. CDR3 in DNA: TGTGCCAGCAGTGAATTGGGCAGGGAGAACACTGAAGCTTTCTTT. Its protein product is CASSELGRENTEAFF.

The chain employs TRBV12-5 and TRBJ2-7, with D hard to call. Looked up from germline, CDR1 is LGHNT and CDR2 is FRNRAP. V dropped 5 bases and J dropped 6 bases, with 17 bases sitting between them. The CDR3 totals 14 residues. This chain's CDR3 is CASGLTPPGGEQYF. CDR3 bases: TGTGCTAGTGGTCTCACCCCGCCGGGTGGCGAGCAGTACTTC.

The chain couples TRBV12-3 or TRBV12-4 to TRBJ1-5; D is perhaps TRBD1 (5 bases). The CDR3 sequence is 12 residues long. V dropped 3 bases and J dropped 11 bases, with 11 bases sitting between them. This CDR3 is CASSLGGRAQHF. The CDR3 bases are TGTGCCAGCAGTTTGGGGGGAAGGGCCCAGCATTTT.

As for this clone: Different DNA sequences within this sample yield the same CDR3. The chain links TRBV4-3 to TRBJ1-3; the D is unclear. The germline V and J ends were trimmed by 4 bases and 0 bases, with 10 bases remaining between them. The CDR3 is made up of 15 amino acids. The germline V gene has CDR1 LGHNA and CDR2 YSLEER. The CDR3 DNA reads TGCGCCAGCAGCCCGAGGCCGGGCTCTGGAAACACCATATATTTT. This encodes CASSPRPGSGNTIYF.

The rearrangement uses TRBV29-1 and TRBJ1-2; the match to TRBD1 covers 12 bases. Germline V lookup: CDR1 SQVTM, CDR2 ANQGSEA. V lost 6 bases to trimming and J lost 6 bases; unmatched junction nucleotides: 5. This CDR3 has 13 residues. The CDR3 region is CSVGDRGPNGYTF. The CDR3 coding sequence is TGCAGCGTCGGGGACAGGGGGCCTAATGGCTACACCTTC.

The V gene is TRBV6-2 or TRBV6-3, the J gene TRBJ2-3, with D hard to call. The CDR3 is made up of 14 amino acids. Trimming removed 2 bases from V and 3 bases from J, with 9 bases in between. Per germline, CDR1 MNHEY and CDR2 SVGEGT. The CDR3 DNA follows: TGTGCCAGCAGTTACGGGCAGTTTACAGATACGCAGTATTTT. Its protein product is CASSYGQFTDTQYF.

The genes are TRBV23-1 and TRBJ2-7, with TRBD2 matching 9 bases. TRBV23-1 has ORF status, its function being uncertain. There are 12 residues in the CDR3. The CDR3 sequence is CPGGGATYEQYF. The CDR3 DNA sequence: TGCCCTGGCGGGGGGGCCACCTACGAGCAGTACTTC.

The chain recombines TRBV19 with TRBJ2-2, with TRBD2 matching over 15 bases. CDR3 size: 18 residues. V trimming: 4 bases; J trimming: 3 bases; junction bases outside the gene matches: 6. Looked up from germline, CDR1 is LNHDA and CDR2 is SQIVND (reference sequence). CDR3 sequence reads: CASSNGLAGGPDTGELFF. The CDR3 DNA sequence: TGTGCCAGTAGTAACGGACTAGCGGGAGGGCCGGACACCGGGGAGCTGTTTTTT.

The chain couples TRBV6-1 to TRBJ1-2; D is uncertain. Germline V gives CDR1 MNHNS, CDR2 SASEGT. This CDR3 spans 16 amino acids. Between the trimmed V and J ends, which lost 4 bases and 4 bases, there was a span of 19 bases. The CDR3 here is CASSAPPGVPFYGYTF. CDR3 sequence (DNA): TGTGCCAGCAGTGCGCCCCCGGGAGTTCCCTTCTATGGCTACACCTTC.

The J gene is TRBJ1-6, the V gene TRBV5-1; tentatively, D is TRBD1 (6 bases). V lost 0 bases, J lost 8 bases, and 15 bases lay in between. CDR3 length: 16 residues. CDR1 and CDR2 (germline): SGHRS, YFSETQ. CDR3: CASSLGTGTYDSPLHF. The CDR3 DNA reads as TGCGCCAGCAGCTTGGGAACAGGGACCTACGATTCACCCCTCCACTTT.

The CDR3 is CASSLTQAGGPADTQYF. The CDR3 nucleotides are TGTGCCAGCAGCTTAACCCAAGCGGGGGGGCCCGCAGATACGCAGTATTTT. This sequence joins TRBV7-9 and TRBJ2-3, with TRBD2 identical over 10 bases. CDR1 and CDR2 from the germline V gene are SEHNR and FQNEAQ (reference sequence). V shed 2 bases and J 4 bases; nucleotides not matched to a gene: 9. The CDR3 has 17 residues.